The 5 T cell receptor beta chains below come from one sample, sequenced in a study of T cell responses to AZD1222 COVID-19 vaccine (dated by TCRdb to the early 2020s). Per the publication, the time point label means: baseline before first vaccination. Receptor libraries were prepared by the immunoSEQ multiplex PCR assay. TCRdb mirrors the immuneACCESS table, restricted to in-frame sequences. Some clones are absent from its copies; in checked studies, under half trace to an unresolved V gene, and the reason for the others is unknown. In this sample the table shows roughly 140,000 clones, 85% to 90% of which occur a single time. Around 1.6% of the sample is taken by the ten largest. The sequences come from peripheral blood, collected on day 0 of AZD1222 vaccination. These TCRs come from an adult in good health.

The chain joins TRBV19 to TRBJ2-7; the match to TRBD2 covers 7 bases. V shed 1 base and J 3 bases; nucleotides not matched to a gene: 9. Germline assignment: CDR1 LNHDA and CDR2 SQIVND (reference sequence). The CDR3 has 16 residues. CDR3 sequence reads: CASSIAGSGGLYEQYF. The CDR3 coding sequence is TGTGCCAGTAGTATAGCGGGGTCGGGAGGCCTCTACGAGCAGTACTTC.

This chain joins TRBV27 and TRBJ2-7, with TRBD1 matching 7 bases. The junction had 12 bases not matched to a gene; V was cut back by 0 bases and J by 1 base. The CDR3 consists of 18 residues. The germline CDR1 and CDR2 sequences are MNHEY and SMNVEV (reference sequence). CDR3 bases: TGTGCCAGCAGTTTATCTTCGACCGGGACAGCCCATTCCTACGAGCAGTACTTC. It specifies CASSLSSTGTAHSYEQYF.

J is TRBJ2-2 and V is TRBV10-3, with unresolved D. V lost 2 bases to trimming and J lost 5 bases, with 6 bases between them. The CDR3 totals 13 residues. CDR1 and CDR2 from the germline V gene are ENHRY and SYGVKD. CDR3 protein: CAISEQETGELFF. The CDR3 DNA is TGTGCCATCAGTGAGCAAGAGACCGGGGAGCTGTTTTTT.

In DNA form, the CDR3 reads TGTGCCAGCAGCCAACGGGACAGGGGGGGCTATGGCTACACCTTC. It specifies CASSQRDRGGYGYTF. V is TRBV3-1 (or the pseudogene TRBV3-2) and J is TRBJ1-2, with 11 bases matching TRBD1. Per the germline V gene, CDR1 is LGHDT and CDR2 is YNNKEL (reference sequence). This CDR3 spans 15 amino acids. The ends lost 2 bases at V and 4 bases at J; junction bases unmatched: 3.

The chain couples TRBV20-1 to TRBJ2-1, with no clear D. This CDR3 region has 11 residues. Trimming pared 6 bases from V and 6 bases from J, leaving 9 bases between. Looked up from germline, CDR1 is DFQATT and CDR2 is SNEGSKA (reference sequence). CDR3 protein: CSARRSNEQFF. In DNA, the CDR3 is TGCAGTGCCCGTAGGAGCAATGAGCAGTTCTTC.